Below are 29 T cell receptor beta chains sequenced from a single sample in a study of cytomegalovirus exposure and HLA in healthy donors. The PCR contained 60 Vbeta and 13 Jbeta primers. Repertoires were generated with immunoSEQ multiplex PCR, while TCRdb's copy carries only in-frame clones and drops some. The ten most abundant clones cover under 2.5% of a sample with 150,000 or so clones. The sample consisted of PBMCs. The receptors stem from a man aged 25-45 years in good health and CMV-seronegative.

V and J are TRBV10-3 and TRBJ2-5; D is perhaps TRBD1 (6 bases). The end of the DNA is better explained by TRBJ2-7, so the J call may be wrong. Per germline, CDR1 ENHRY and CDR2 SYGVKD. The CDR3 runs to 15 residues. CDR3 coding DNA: TGTGCCATCAGGACACAGGGAGCGAGCTCCTACGAGCAGTACTTC. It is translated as CAIRTQGASSYEQYF.

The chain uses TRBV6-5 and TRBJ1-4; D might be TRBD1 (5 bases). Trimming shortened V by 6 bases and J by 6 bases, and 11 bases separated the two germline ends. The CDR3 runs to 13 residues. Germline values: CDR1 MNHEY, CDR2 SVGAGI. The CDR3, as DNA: TGTGCCAGCAGGGGGGGTGGCGATGAAAAACTGTTTTTT. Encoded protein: CASRGGGDEKLFF.

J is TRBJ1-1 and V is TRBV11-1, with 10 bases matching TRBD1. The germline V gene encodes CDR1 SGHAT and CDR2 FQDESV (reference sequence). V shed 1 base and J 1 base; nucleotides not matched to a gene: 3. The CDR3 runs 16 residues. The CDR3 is CASSLVTGGANTEAFF. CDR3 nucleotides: TGTGCCAGCAGCTTAGTGACAGGGGGCGCGAACACTGAAGCTTTCTTT.

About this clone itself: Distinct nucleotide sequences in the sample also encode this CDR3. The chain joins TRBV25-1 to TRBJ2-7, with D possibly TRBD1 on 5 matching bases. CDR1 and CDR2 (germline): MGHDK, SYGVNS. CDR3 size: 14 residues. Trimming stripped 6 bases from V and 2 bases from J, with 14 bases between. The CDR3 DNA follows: TGTGCCAGCAGGAGAACAGGTGAAGCCTACGAGCAGTACTTC. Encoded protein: CASRRTGEAYEQYF.

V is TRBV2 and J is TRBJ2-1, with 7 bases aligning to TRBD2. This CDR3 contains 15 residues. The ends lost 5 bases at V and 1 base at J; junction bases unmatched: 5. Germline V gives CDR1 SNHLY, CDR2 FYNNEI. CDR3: CASSLSGDSYNEQFF. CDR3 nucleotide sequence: TGTGCCAGCAGTCTAAGCGGGGATTCCTACAATGAGCAGTTCTTC. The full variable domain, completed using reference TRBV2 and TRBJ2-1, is EPEVTQTPSHQVTQMGQEVILRCVPISNHLYFYWYRQILGQKVEFLVSFYNNEISEKSEIFDDQFSVERPDGSNFTLKIRSTKLEDSAMYFCASSLSGDSYNEQFFGPGTRLTVL.

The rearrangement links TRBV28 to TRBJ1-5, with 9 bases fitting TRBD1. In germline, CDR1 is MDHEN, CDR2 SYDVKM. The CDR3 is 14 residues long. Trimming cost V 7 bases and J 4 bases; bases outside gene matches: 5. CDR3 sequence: CASTPGQGNQPQHF. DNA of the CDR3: TGTGCCAGCACCCCGGGACAGGGAAATCAGCCCCAGCATTTT.

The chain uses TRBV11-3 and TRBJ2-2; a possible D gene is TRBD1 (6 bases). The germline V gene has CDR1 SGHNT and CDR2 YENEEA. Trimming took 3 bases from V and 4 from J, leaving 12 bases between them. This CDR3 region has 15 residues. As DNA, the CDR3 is TGTGCCAGCAGCTTCTCACAGGGAGTCACCGGGGAGCTGTTTTTT. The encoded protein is CASSFSQGVTGELFF.

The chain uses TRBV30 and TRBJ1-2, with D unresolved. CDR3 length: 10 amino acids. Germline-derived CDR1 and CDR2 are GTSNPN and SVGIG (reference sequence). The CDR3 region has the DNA TGTGCAGAGAGGGACTATGGCTACACCTTC. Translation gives CAERDYGYTF.

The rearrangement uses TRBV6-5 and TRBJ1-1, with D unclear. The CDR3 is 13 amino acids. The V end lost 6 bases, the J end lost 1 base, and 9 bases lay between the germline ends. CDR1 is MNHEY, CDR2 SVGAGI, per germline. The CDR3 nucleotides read TGTGCCAGCAGGTCCGCGGGGAACACTGAAGCTTTCTTT. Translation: CASRSAGNTEAFF.

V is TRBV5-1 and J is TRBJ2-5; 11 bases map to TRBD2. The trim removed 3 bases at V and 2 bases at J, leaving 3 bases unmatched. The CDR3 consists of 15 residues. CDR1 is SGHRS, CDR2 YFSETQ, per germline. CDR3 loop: CASSSLAGAQETQYF. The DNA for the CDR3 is TGCGCCAGCAGCTCACTAGCGGGAGCTCAAGAGACCCAGTACTTC.

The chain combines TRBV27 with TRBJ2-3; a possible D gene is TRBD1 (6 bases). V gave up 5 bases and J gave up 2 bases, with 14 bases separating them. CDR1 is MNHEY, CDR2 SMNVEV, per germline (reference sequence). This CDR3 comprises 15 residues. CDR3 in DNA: TGTGCCAGCAGTCCGCGACAGGCCTCCACAGATACGCAGTATTTT. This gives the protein CASSPRQASTDTQYF.

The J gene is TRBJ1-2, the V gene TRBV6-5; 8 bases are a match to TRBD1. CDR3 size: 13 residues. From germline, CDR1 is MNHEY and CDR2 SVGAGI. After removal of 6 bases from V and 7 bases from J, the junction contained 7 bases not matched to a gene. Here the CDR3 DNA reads TGTGCCAGCAGCCCCGGACAGGGCGGTGGCTACACCTTC. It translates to CASSPGQGGGYTF.

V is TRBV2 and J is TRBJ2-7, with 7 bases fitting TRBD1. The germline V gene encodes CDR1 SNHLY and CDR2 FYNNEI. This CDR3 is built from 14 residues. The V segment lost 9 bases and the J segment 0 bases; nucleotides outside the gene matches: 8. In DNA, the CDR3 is TGTGCCAGTTTCCGGGACAGCAGCTCCTACGAGCAGTACTTC. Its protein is CASFRDSSSYEQYF.

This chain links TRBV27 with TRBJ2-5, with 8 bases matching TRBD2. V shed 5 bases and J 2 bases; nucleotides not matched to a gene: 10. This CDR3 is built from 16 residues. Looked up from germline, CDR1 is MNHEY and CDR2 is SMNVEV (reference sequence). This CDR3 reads CASSHLRGAGQETQYF. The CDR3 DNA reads TGTGCCAGCAGTCACCTGCGGGGGGCGGGACAAGAGACCCAGTACTTC.

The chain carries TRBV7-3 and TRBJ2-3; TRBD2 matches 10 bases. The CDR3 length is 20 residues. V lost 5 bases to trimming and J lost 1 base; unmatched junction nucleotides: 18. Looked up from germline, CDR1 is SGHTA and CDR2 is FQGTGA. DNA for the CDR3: TGTGCCAGCAGCCCCCCGGGTAGCGGGAGGAATGATGGGGGCACAGATACGCAGTATTTT. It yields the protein CASSPPGSGRNDGGTDTQYF.

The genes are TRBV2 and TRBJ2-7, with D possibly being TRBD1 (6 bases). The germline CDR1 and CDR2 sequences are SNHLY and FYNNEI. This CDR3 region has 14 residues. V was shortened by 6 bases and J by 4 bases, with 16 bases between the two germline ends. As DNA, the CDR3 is TGTGCCAGCAGGGAGCGCCGGACAGATTACGAGCAGTACTTC. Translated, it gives CASRERRTDYEQYF.

Here the CDR3 reads CASSEGGTEAFF. CDR3 DNA sequence: TGTGCCAGCAGTGAGGGGGGCACTGAAGCTTTCTTT. This chain uses TRBV2 with TRBJ1-1; weak D call: TRBD1 (5 bases). The CDR3 has 12 amino acids. Between the trimmed V and J ends, which lost 3 bases and 4 bases, there was a span of 6 bases. Per the germline V gene, CDR1 is SNHLY and CDR2 is FYNNEI.

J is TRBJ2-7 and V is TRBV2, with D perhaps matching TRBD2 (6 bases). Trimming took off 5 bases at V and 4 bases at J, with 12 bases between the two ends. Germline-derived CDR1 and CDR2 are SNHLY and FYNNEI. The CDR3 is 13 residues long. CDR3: CASSKLADYEQYF. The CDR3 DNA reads TGTGCCAGCAGTAAATTAGCGGATTACGAGCAGTACTTC.

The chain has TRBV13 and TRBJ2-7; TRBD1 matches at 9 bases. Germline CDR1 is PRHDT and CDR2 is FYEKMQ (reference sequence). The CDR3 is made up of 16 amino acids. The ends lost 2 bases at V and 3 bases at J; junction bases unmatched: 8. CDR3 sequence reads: CASSLYRTGASYEQYF. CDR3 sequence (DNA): TGTGCCAGCAGCTTATATCGGACAGGGGCAAGCTACGAGCAGTACTTC.

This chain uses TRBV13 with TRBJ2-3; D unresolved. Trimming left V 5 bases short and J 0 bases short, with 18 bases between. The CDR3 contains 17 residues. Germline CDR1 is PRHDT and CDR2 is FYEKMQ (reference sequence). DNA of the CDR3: TGTGCCAGCAGCATACGAAACCGGGTCTTTAGCACAGATACGCAGTATTTT. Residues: CASSIRNRVFSTDTQYF.

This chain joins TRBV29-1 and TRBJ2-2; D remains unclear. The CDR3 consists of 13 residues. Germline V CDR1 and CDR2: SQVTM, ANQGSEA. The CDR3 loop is CTALEPNTGELFF. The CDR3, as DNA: TGCACCGCTTTGGAGCCTAACACCGGGGAGCTGTTTTTT.

CDR3 nucleotides: TGTGCCAGCAGGGGGGGATATTCGGGCTCGAGGGTAAATCAGCCCCAGCATTTT. Translated, it gives CASRGGYSGSRVNQPQHF. The chain uses TRBV28 and TRBJ1-5; the D gene is possibly TRBD1 (5 bases). The ends were cut back, 6 bases at V and 4 bases at J, with 25 bases in the middle. CDR3 length equals 18 residues. Germline CDR1 MDHEN, CDR2 SYDVKM. The variable domain in full, with the rest retrieved from reference TRBV28 and TRBJ1-5, is DVKVTQSSRYLVKRTGEKVFLECVQDMDHENMFWYRQDPGLGLRLIYFSYDVKMKEKGDIPEGYSVSREKKERFSLILESASTNQTSMYLCASRGGYSGSRVNQPQHFGDGTRLSIL.

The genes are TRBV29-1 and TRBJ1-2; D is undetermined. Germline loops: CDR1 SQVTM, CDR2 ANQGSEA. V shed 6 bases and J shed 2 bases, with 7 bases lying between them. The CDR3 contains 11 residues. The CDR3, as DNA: TGCAGCGTAGACACAAACTATGGCTACACCTTC. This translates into CSVDTNYGYTF.

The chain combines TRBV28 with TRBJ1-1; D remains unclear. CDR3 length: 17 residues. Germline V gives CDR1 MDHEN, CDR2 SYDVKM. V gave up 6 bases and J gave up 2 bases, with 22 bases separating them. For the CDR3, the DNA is TGTGCCAGCAGCCCTTCGAGGCGGATCTATAGAAACACTGAAGCTTTCTTT. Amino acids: CASSPSRRIYRNTEAFF.

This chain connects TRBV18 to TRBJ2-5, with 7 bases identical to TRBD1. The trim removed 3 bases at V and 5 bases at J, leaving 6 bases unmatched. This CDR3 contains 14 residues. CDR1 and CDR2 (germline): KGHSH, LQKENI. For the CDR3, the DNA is TGTGCCAGCTCACCTAACAGGGGACACGAGACCCAGTACTTC. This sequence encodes CASSPNRGHETQYF.

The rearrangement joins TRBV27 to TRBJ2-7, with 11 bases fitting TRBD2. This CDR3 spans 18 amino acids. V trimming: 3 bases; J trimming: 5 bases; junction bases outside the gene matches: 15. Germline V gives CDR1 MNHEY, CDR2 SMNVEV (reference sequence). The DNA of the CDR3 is TGTGCCAGCAGTTTTGCTGATTTAGCGGGAGGGCCCCTCGACGAGCAGTACTTC. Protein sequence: CASSFADLAGGPLDEQYF.

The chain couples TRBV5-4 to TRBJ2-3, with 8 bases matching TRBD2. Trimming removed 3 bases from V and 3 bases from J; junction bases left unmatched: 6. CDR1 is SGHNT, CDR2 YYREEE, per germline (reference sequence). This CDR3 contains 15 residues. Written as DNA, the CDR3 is TGTGCCAGCAGCTCAGCGAGCGGGAGTACAGATACGCAGTATTTT. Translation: CASSSASGSTDTQYF.

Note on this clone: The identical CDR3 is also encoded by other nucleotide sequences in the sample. The CDR3 DNA is TGTGCCAGCAGCTTGCGGGAGGTCGGCCCTGAAGCTTTCTTT. Translating it yields CASSLREVGPEAFF. V gene TRBV5-4 combines with J gene TRBJ1-1; no reliable D call. CDR3 length: 14 amino acids. V gave up 1 base and J gave up 6 bases, with 13 bases separating them. The germline CDR1 and CDR2 sequences are SGHNT and YYREEE (reference sequence).

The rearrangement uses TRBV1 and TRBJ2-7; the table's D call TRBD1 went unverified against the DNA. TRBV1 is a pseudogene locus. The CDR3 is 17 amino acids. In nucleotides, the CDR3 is TGCACCAGCAGCCAAGATCCCTCGGACAGGGGGAACTACGAGCAGTACTTC. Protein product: CTSSQDPSDRGNYEQYF.